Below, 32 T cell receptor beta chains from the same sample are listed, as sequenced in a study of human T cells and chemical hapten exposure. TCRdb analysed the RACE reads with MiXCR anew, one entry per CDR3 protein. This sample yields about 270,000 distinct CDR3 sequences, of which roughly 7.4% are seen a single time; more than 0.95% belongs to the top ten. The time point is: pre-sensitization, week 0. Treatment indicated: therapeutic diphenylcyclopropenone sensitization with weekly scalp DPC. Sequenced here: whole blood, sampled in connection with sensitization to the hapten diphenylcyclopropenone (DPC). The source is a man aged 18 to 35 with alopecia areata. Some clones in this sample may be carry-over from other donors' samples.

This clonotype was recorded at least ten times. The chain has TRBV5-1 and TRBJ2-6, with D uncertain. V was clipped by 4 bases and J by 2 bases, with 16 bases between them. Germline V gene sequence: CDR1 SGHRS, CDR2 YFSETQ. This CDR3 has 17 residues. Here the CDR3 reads CASSQDVWPPGANVLTF. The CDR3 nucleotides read TGCGCCAGCAGCCAAGACGTATGGCCTCCTGGGGCCAACGTCCTGACTTTC.

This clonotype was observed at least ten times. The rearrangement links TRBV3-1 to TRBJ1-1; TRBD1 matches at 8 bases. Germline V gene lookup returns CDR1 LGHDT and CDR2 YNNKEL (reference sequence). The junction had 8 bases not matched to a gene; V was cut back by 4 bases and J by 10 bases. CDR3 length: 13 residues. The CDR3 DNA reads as TGTGCCAGCAGCCTAGGACAGGGTCGCGGAGCTTTCTTT. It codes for CASSLGQGRGAFF.

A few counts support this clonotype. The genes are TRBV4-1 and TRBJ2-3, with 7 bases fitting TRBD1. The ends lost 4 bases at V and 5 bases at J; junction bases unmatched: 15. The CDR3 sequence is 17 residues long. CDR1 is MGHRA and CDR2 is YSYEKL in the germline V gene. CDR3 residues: CASSPGTAKTLRDTQYF. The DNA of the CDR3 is TGCGCCAGCAGCCCCGGGACAGCCAAAACTTTGAGAGATACGCAGTATTTT.

CDR3 protein: CASSYSNDRGDGYTF. The CDR3, as DNA: TGTGCCAGCAGTTACTCGAACGACAGGGGAGATGGCTACACCTTC. This chain connects TRBV6-6 to TRBJ1-2; 8 bases are shared with TRBD1. Unmatched junction bases numbered 6, after V lost 0 bases and J lost 6 bases. CDR1 and CDR2 from the germline V gene are MNHNY and SVGAGI (reference sequence). CDR3 size: 15 residues.

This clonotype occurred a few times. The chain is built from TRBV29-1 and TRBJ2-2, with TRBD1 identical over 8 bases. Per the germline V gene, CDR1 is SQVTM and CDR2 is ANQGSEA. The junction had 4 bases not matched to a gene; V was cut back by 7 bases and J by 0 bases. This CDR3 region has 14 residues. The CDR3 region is CSASDRANTGELFF. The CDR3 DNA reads TGCAGCGCTTCGGACAGGGCGAACACCGGGGAGCTGTTTTTT.

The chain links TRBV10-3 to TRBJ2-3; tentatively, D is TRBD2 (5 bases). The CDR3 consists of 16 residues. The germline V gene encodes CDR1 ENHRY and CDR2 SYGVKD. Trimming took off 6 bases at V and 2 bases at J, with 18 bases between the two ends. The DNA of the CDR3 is TGTGCCATCAGCGCTCTAAACGGGGTCTTCACAGATACGCAGTATTTT. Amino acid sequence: CAISALNGVFTDTQYF.

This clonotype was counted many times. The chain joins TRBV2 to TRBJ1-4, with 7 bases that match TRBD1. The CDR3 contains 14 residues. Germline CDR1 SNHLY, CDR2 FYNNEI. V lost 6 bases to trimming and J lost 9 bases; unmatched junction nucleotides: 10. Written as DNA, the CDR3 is TGTGCCAGCAGAGCCGATACAGGGGTCAAAAAACTGTTTTTT. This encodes CASRADTGVKKLFF.

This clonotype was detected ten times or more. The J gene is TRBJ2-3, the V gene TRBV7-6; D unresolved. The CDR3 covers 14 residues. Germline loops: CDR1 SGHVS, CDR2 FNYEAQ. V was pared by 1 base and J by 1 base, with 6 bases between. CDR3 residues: CASSLVGGTDTQYF. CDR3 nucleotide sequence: TGTGCCAGCAGCTTAGTTGGAGGCACAGATACGCAGTATTTT.

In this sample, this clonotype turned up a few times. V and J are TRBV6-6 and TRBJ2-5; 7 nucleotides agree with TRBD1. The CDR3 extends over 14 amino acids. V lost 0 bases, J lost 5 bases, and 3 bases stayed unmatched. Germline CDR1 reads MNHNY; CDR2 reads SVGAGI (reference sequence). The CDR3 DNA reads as TGTGCCAGCAGTTACTCGATGGACAGGGAGACCCAGTACTTC. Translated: CASSYSMDRETQYF.

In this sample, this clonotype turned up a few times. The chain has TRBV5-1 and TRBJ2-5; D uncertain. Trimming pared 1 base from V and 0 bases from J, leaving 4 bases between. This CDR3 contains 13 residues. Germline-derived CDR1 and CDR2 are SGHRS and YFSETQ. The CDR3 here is CASSLTHQETQYF. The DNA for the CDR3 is TGCGCCAGCAGCTTGACACACCAAGAGACCCAGTACTTC. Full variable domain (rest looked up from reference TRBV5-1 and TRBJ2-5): KAGVTQTPRYLIKTRGQQVTLSCSPISGHRSVSWYQQTPGQGLQFLFEYFSETQRNKGNFPGRFSGRQFSNSRSEMNVSTLELGDSALYLCASSLTHQETQYFGPGTRLLVL.

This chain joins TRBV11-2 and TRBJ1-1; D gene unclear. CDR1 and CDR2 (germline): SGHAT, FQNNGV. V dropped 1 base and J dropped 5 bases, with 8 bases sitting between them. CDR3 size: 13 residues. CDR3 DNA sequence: TGTGCCAGCAGCTTAGTCGGCTGGACTGAAGCTTTCTTT. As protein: CASSLVGWTEAFF.

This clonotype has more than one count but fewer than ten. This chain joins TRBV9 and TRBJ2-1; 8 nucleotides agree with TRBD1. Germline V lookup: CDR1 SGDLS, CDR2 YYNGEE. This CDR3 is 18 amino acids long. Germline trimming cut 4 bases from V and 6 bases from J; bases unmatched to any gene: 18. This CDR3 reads CASSPRSGFGTGLNEQFF. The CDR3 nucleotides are TGTGCCAGCAGCCCGAGAAGCGGGTTCGGGACAGGCCTCAATGAGCAGTTCTTC.

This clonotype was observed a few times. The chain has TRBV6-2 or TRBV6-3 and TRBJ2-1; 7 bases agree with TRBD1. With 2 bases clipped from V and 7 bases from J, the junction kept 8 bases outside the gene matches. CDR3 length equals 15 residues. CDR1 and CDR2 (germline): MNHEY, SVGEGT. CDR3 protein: CASSYARDRGNEQFF. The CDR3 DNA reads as TGTGCCAGCAGTTACGCCCGGGACAGAGGGAATGAGCAGTTCTTC.

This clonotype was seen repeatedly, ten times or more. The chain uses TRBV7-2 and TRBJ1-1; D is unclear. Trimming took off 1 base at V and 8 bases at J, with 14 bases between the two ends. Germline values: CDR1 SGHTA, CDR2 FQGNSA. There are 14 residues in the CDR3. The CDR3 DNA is TGTGCCAGCAGCTTAGAAACCGACAAATGGGAAGCTTTCTTT. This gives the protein CASSLETDKWEAFF.

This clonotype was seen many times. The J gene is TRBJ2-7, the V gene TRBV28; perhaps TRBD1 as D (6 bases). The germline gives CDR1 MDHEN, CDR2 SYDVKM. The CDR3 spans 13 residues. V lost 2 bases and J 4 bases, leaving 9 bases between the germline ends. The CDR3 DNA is TGTGCCAGCAGTTTAGACAGGACTTACGAGCAGTACTTC. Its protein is CASSLDRTYEQYF.

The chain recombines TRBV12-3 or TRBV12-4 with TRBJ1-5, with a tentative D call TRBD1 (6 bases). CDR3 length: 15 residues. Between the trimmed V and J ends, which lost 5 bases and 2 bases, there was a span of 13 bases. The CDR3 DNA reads TGTGCCAGCAGTCCCACAGGGAGGCGCAATCAGCCCCAGCATTTT. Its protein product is CASSPTGRRNQPQHF.

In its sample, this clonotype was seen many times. The DNA of the CDR3 is TGTGCCAGCAGGTCGGGCATTCTAGCCGAAGCTTTCTTT. It codes for CASRSGILAEAFF. The rearrangement joins TRBV12-3 or TRBV12-4 to TRBJ1-1; no reliable D call. The CDR3 spans 13 residues. Trimming removed 6 bases from V and 8 bases from J, with 16 bases in between.

The CDR3 DNA reads as TGTGCCAGCAGTTACTCCGGCAGTTATCAGCCCCAGCATTTT. It is translated as CASSYSGSYQPQHF. The genes are TRBV6-5 and TRBJ1-5; D is unresolved. The V end lost 0 bases, the J end lost 5 bases, and 8 bases lay between the germline ends. Germline V gene sequence: CDR1 MNHEY, CDR2 SVGAGI. The CDR3 covers 14 residues.

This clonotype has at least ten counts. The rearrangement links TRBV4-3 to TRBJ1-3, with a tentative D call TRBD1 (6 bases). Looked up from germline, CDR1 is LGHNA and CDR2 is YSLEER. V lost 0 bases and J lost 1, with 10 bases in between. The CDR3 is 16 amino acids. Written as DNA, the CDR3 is TGCGCCAGCAGCCAAGAAACAGGGAGTTCTGGAAACACCATATATTTT. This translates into CASSQETGSSGNTIYF.

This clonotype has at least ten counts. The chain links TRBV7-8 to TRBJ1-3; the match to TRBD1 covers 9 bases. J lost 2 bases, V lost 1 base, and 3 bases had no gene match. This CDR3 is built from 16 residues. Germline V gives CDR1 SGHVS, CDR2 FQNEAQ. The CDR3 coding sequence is TGTGCCAGCAGCTTAGGGACAGGGGCTACTGGAAACACCATATATTTT. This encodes CASSLGTGATGNTIYF.

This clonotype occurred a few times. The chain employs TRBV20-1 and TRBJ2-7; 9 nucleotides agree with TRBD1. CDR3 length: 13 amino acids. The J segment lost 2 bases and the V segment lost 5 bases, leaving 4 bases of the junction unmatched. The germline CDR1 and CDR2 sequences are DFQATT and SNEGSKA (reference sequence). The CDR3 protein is CSAVQGATYEQYV. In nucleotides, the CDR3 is TGCAGTGCTGTACAGGGGGCGACCTACGAGCAGTACGTC.

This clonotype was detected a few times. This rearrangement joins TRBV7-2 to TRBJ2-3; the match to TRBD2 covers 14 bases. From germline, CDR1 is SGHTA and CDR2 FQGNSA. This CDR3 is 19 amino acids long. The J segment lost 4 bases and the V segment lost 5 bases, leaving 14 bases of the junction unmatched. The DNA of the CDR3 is TGTGCCAGCAGCCGCGGGACTAGCGGGGGCGCTCGGTTTCCAGATACGCAGTATTTT. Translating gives CASSRGTSGGARFPDTQYF.

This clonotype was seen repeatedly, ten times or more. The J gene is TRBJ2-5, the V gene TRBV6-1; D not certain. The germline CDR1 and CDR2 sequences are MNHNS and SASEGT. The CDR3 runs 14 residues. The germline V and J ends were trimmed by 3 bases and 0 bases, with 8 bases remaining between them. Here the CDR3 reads CASSEFLYQETQYF. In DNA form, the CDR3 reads TGTGCCAGCAGTGAGTTTCTATACCAAGAGACCCAGTACTTC.

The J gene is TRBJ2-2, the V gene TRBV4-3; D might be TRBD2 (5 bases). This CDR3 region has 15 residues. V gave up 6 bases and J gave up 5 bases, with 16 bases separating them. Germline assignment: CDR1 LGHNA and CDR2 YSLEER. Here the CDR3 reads CASRGSGVGTGELFF. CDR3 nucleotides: TGCGCCAGCAGGGGCTCCGGGGTCGGTACCGGGGAGCTGTTTTTT.

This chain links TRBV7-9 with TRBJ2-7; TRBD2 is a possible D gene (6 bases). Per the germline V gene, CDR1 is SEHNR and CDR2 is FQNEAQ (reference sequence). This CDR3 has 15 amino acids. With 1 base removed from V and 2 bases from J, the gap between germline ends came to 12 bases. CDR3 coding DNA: TGTGCCAGCAGCTTAGTGGAGACGGGAGCCTACGAGCAGTACTTC. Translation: CASSLVETGAYEQYF.

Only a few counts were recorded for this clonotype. The CDR3 DNA reads as TGTGCCAGCAGCTTAATGGAGGGGGGTGATACGCAGTATTTT. Protein: CASSLMEGGDTQYF. The J gene is TRBJ2-3, the V gene TRBV7-3; D could derive from TRBD1 or TRBD2 (6 bases each). Deletions cut 1 base from V and 6 bases from J, with 11 bases between. In germline, CDR1 is SGHTA, CDR2 FQGTGA. The CDR3 contains 14 residues.

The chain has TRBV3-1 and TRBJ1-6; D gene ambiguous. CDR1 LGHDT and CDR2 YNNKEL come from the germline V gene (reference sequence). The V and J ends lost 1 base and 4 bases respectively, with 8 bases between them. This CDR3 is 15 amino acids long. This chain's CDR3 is CASSQGRGYNSPLHF. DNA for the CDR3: TGTGCCAGCAGCCAAGGCCGGGGTTATAATTCACCCCTCCACTTT. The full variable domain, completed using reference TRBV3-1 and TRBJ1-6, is DTAVSQTPKYLVTQMGNDKSIKCEQNLGHDTMYWYKQDSKKFLKIMFSYNNKELIINETVPNRFSPKSPDKAHLNLHINSLELGDSAVYFCASSQGRGYNSPLHFGNGTRLTVT.

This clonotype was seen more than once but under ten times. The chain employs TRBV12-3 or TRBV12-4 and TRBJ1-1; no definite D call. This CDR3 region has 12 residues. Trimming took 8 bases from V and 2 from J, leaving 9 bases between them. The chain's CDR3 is CASLADNTEAFF. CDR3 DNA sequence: TGTGCCAGCCTGGCAGACAACACTGAAGCTTTCTTT.

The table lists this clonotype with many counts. The CDR3 region is CSAPSRGVVQYF. The CDR3 DNA reads as TGCAGTGCCCCATCAAGGGGGGTGGTTCAGTACTTC. This rearrangement joins TRBV20-1 to TRBJ2-4; either TRBD1 or TRBD2 may supply D (6 bases each). The germline V gene encodes CDR1 DFQATT and CDR2 SNEGSKA (reference sequence). V shed 6 bases and J shed 11 bases, with 17 bases lying between them. The CDR3 loop spans 12 amino acids.

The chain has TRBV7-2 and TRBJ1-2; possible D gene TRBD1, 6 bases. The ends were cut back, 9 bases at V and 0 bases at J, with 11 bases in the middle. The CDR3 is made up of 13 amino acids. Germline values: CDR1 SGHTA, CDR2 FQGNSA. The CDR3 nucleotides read TGTGCCAGGAGGGACACCTCTAACTATGGCTACACCTTC. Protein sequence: CARRDTSNYGYTF. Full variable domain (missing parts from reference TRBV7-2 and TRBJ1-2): GAGVSQSPSNKVTEKGKDVELRCDPISGHTALYWYRQSLGQGLEFLIYFQGNSAPDKSGLPSDRFSAERTGGSVSTLTIQRTQQEDSAVYLCARRDTSNYGYTFGSGTRLTVV.

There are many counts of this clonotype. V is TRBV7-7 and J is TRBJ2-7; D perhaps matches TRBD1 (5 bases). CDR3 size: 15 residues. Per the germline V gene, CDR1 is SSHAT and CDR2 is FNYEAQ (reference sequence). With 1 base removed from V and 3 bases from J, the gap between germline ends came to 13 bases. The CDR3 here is CASSLGQGPYYEQYF. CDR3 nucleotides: TGTGCCAGCAGCTTAGGCCAGGGTCCCTACTACGAGCAGTACTTC.

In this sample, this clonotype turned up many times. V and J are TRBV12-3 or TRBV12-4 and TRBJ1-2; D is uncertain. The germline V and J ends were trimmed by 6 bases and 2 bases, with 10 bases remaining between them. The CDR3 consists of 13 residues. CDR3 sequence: CASSAEVNYGYTF. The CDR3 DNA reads TGTGCCAGCAGCGCCGAGGTAAACTATGGCTACACCTTC.